Listed below are T cell receptor beta chains from one sample, sequenced in a study of T cells in Graves' hyperthyroidism and ophthalmopathy. TCRdb reprocessed the multiplex PCR reads with MiXCR, giving one entry per CDR3 protein. The sample yields about 550,000 distinct CDR3 sequences, 20% seen once. Sample: blood. Every receptor here comes from a man younger than 35 with Graves' hyperthyroidism. The CDR3 runs from the conserved cysteine through the conserved F or W. Expanded clones get a size class; other rows say once, few or many, or leave the size out.

clone_size,v_call,cdr3_aa
many,TRBV5-1,CASSLEGASYQPQHF
NA,TRBV6-1,CASSGYEGEAGYTF
NA,TRBV5-1,CASSFGPEMNTEAFF
few,TRBV11-2,CASSQLDRGSYEQYF
NA,TRBV4-2,CASSQGPQTGFAYEQYF
NA,TRBV20-1,CSAGGQGRDEQYF
many,TRBV5-6,CASSRAVETQYF
many,TRBV4-2,CASSQDKAGRQPTEAFF
many,TRBV28,CASSLEGATQPQHF
many,TRBV11-2,CASSTSQGASYEQYF
many,TRBV6-1,CASSPQDRGWTEAFF
NA,TRBV28,CASSLIVDRDTYF
many,TRBV28,CASSFGTRPQHF
many,TRBV6-2/TRBV6-3,CASSPDRLTAQPQHF
many,TRBV5-1,CASSFGTANQETQYF
many,TRBV2,CASYTWPRRYEQYF
many,TRBV20-1,CSASPRVYEQYF
many,TRBV6-5,CASTALAGRNYGYTF
NA,TRBV11-2,CASSPGFGLQPQHF
NA,TRBV28,CASSLLLGGNEQFF
few,TRBV19,CASSIGYSTSASNQPQHF
few,TRBV6-2/TRBV6-3,CASSYSGVTSSGANVLTF
NA,TRBV12-3/TRBV12-4,CASSPHGQGTKTQYF
NA,TRBV10-3,CAITGPNTGELFF
many,TRBV6-2/TRBV6-3,CASRPQGTHTEAFF
few,TRBV20-1,CSAHPWGTGRTEAFF
many,TRBV29-1,CSERVGSTEAFF
many,TRBV28,CASSTTKTAGNTIYF
few,TRBV27,CASRVGGKVGVAEAFF
NA,TRBV5-1,CASSSGGGAEQYF
few,TRBV20-1,CSARGGDYEQYF
NA,TRBV11-1,CASSSRGGDQETQYF
NA,TRBV29-1,CSVEVMRGTEAFF
NA,TRBV3-1,CASSQETGVKQYF
many,TRBV14,CASSLEPGQGVQPLQETQYF
NA,TRBV2,CASSEGTGNSGDEQYF
NA,TRBV30,CAWSLPREGRLEAFF
many,TRBV12-3/TRBV12-4,CASSLWDSEAFF
few,TRBV4-2,CASSQGGGRDTEAFF
many,TRBV15,CATSGRQGADTGELFF
NA,TRBV12-3/TRBV12-4,CASSTGLLGTGELCF
few,TRBV7-8,CASSKPRQGVEKTQYF
NA,TRBV12-3/TRBV12-4,CASTENRDREREQYF
many,TRBV9,CASSPRLRNEQYF
many,TRBV12-3/TRBV12-4,CASSSGMPETEAFF
many,TRBV6-2/TRBV6-3,CASSFRDFQETQYF
NA,TRBV6-1,CASVGHPSDGYTF
NA,TRBV6-5,CASSYGDRGTGGNTIYF
NA,TRBV7-8,CASSLDVGLTNNEQFF
many,TRBV28,CASSPPGVTEAFF
many,TRBV19,CASSIIGTEAFF